This TCR beta chain originates from a study of monozygotic twins with inflammatory bowel disease. General observations from the study: Clonotype overlap with others was lower in IBD patients than in healthy twins, a difference that was greatest with disease activity. A single strong clonotype or signal linked to IBD was not supported. T cell subtypes were not distinguishable in this analysis.

UMIs with a 6-nucleotide sample barcode were added by template switching. TCRdb reprocessed the 5' RACE reads and stores each CDR3 protein as one record, lacking DNA. The table lists more than 350,000 distinct CDR3 sequences. Remarks on this clonotype: What it recognizes is unknown.

This CDR3 spans 15 amino acids. The germline CDR1 and CDR2 sequences are KGHSH and LQKENI. The sample taken for sequencing was blood. The V and J genes are TRBV18 and TRBJ2-6. This receptor was identified in a human donor with ulcerative colitis or Crohn's disease, or a healthy co-twin of an affected twin (not recorded which). The CDR3 loop reads CASSRDVSGANVLTF.